The rows below give T cell receptor beta chains drawn from one sample of a study of blood T cell repertoires in COVID-19. The assay was immunoSEQ multiplex PCR, and TCRdb's table has in-frame clones only and misses some. The profile covers 180,000 or so clones, with more than 70% appearing a single time and about 4% taken by the ten largest. Sequenced input: peripheral blood. The receptors derive from a woman in her thirties with acute or convalescent COVID-19. CDR3s include the opening cysteine and the closing phenylalanine or tryptophan. Each record gives: V gene, J gene, CDR3 protein.

>TRBV5-5|TRBJ2-1
CASSLGGQGLNEQFF
>TRBV15|TRBJ2-7
CATSVGASPYEQYF
>TRBV28|TRBJ2-7
CASKLGALQEQYF
>TRBV10-3|TRBJ2-3
CAIQTGLSTDTQYF
>TRBV28|TRBJ2-5
CASSLLGQGIETQYF
>TRBV7-9|TRBJ2-7
CASSLAQGGLAGGYEQYF
>TRBV7-9|TRBJ1-2
CASSLRPRVYGYTF
>TRBV5-4|TRBJ2-1
CASSSDWSSEQFF
>TRBV20-1|TRBJ2-1
CSASWIGRVENEQFF
>TRBV19|TRBJ2-2
CASSGKTGTGGELFF
>TRBV6-4|TRBJ2-6
CASSDSTSGANVLTF
>TRBV5-4|TRBJ1-3
CASSDPGQAGNTIYF
>TRBV19|TRBJ2-2
CASSLVRGTGELFF
>TRBV5-1|TRBJ2-2
CASSLEPGVGELFF
>TRBV20-1|TRBJ2-4
CSASLAKNIQYF
>TRBV28|TRBJ2-7
CASSSTSPSTYYEQYF
>TRBV27|TRBJ2-5
CASSPGLFHGETQYF
>TRBV2|TRBJ1-1
CASGDRVNTEAFF
>TRBV4-2|TRBJ2-3
CASSPGSGTRTDTQYF
>TRBV7-2|TRBJ1-1
CASSWDTHTEAFF
>TRBV4-1|TRBJ1-4
CASSQDGRAEEKLFF
>TRBV4-1|TRBJ1-2
CASSQDPPGRYGYTF
>TRBV2|TRBJ1-1
CASSSRTGFTEAFF
>TRBV18|TRBJ1-2
CASSDQGANYGYTF
>TRBV3-1/TRBV3-2|TRBJ2-7
CASSQGRSGRTEQYF
>TRBV28|TRBJ2-1
CASSLSISLGGKNEQFF
>TRBV27|TRBJ2-1
CASRGQDNEQFF
>TRBV5-1|TRBJ2-7
CASSLDRYSYEQYF
>TRBV3-1/TRBV3-2|TRBJ1-2
CASSLYRGSYGYTF
>TRBV28|TRBJ2-7
CASTKSPGGYEQYF
>TRBV14|TRBJ2-1
CASSQLGHGYNEQFF
>TRBV15|TRBJ2-7
CATSRNSGSGDEQYF
>TRBV6-4|TRBJ2-2
CATRQGADTGELFF
>TRBV3-1/TRBV3-2|TRBJ2-7
CASSTAGGAYEQYF
>TRBV5-6|TRBJ1-5
CASSQQGQPQHF
>TRBV7-2|TRBJ2-1
CASSLRLVNEQFF
>TRBV7-2|TRBJ2-1
CASSLRQGAYNEQFF
>TRBV30|TRBJ1-2
CAWREEPHGYTF
>TRBV2|TRBJ2-3
CATSGLTTDTQYF
>TRBV7-9|TRBJ2-2
CASSPHGLASTGELFF
>TRBV12-3/TRBV12-4|TRBJ1-1
CASSPNRDTEAFF
>TRBV5-1|TRBJ1-5
CASSLDTGGGQPQHF
>TRBV5-1|TRBJ1-1
CASSLATEYTEAFF
>TRBV18|TRBJ1-2
CASRGDLNRGYTF
>TRBV6-5|TRBJ2-1
CASSRRGDSYNEQFF
>TRBV6-5|TRBJ2-1
CASSTSGPSEQFF
>TRBV7-2|TRBJ2-3
CASSFSGRADTQYF
>TRBV6-2/TRBV6-3|TRBJ1-2
CASSYIGQAYGYTF
>TRBV3-1/TRBV3-2|TRBJ1-4
CASSLQGQLNEKLFF
>TRBV6-1|TRBJ1-1
CASSEIMNTEAFF
>TRBV28|TRBJ2-1
CASRLGGEQFF